What follows is one TCR beta chain and its context. V trimming: 0 bases; J trimming: 8 bases; junction bases outside the gene matches: 9. This CDR3 is 15 amino acids long. CDR1 and CDR2 (germline): MNHEY, SVGAGI. This specimen comes from a study of blood T cell repertoires in COVID-19. Clones were read by immunoSEQ multiplex PCR, and TCRdb kept only the in-frame ones, dropping some. The sample records approximately 190,000 clones, under 90% being singletons. Sequenced input: peripheral blood. This chain uses TRBV6-5 with TRBJ1-2; 7 positions match TRBD1. The receptor comes from a human donor in a cohort sampled during active COVID-19. The CDR3 is CASSYSVETGQGYTF. The CDR3 DNA reads as TGTGCCAGCAGTTACTCGGTGGAGACAGGGCAAGGCTACACCTTC.